The 21 T cell receptor beta chains below come from one sample, sequenced in a study of lymphopenia after photon versus proton radiotherapy. Profiled with immunoSEQ multiplex PCR; TCRdb holds only in-frame clones, not every one. The table lists approximately 30,000 clones, nearly 95% of them singletons. Material: peripheral blood, obtained from a patient treated with photon-based radiotherapy. The source is a woman between 50 and 59 years old with cholangiocarcinoma.

The gene calls are TRBV4-3 and TRBJ1-1, with a possible D match to TRBD1 (5 bases). The CDR3 has 13 residues. Trimming cost V 3 bases and J 7 bases, with 12 bases left between them. The germline V gene has CDR1 LGHNA and CDR2 YSLEER. CDR3 residues: CASSHSGFGEAFF. CDR3 bases: TGCGCCAGCAGCCATTCAGGGTTCGGTGAAGCTTTCTTT.

V and J are TRBV23-1 and TRBJ2-7; 13 positions agree with TRBD2. TRBV23-1 belongs to the ORF category, with a function that is uncertain. The CDR3 runs to 16 residues. With V trimmed by 8 bases and J by 1 base, 8 bases remained unmatched. The CDR3 sequence: CASLTSGGPNSYEQYF. The CDR3 DNA reads as TGCGCCAGCTTGACTAGCGGGGGGCCCAATTCCTACGAGCAGTACTTC.

The rearrangement uses TRBV30 and TRBJ1-2, with TRBD1 matching over 8 bases. This CDR3 spans 14 amino acids. Germline-derived CDR1 and CDR2 are GTSNPN and SVGIG (reference sequence). The V segment lost 0 bases and the J segment 7 bases; nucleotides outside the gene matches: 7. The DNA of the CDR3 is TGTGCCTGGAGTGTTCAGGGGGCGCGGCCTGGCTACACCTTC. Translating it yields CAWSVQGARPGYTF.

This clone has a single count. CDR3 sequence: CASSSGQGQETQYF. CDR3 DNA sequence: TGTGCCAGCAGTTCCGGACAGGGGCAAGAGACCCAGTACTTC. The chain combines TRBV6-5 with TRBJ2-5; 9 bases agree with TRBD1. CDR1 MNHEY and CDR2 SVGAGI come from the germline V gene. CDR3 length: 14 amino acids. V lost 4 bases to trimming and J lost 2 bases; unmatched junction nucleotides: 2.

The rearrangement links TRBV7-9 to TRBJ1-1; TRBD1 might be the D (5 bases). Looked up from germline, CDR1 is SEHNR and CDR2 is FQNEAQ (reference sequence). The V gene lost 11 bases and the J gene lost 3 bases, with 16 bases spanning the gap. CDR3 length: 13 amino acids. CDR3 DNA sequence: TGTGCCGGAGGGGCTGTAACGGACACTGAAGCTTTCTTT. Its protein product is CAGGAVTDTEAFF.

The chain joins TRBV9 to TRBJ1-3; D is perhaps TRBD1 (5 bases). Deletions cut 0 bases from V and 3 bases from J, with 10 bases between. The CDR3 runs to 15 residues. Germline V gene sequence: CDR1 SGDLS, CDR2 YYNGEE. The CDR3 region has the DNA TGTGCCAGCAGCGTAGATGGTCAGGGTGGAAACACCATATATTTT. This translates into CASSVDGQGGNTIYF.

The V and J genes are TRBV9 and TRBJ2-5, with TRBD2 matching 14 bases. The CDR3 loop spans 16 amino acids. V dropped 4 bases and J dropped 4; count of bases not matched to a gene: 6. The germline V gene encodes CDR1 SGDLS and CDR2 YYNGEE. For the CDR3, the DNA is TGTGCCAGCAGCCAGACTAGCGGGGGGGCCAGAGAGACCCAGTACTTC. As protein: CASSQTSGGARETQYF. The entire variable domain, with the rest obtained from reference TRBV9 and TRBJ2-5, is as follows: DSGVTQTPKHLITATGQRVTLRCSPRSGDLSVYWYQQSLDQGLQFLIQYYNGEERAKGNILERFSAQQFPDLHSELNLSSLELGDSALYFCASSQTSGGARETQYFGPGTRLLVL.

The chain has TRBV7-9 and TRBJ1-2; D is undetermined. CDR3 length: 13 amino acids. V lost 5 bases to trimming and J lost 3 bases, with 10 bases between them. Germline-derived CDR1 and CDR2 are SEHNR and FQNEAQ (reference sequence). The CDR3 loop reads CASSQGWDYGYTF. As DNA, the CDR3 is TGTGCCAGCAGCCAAGGTTGGGACTATGGCTACACCTTC.

This rearrangement joins TRBV11-2 to TRBJ2-1, with D perhaps TRBD2 (5 bases). V was trimmed by 3 bases and J by 4 bases, leaving 25 bases between them. Germline V gene lookup returns CDR1 SGHAT and CDR2 FQNNGV. There are 19 residues in the CDR3. The CDR3, as DNA: TGTGCCAGCAGCTTTTCCCTCGAAGGACGGGGAAGACGGTACAATGAGCAGTTCTTC. Protein sequence: CASSFSLEGRGRRYNEQFF.

This clone was picked up one time. The chain has TRBV5-1 and TRBJ1-1; no clear D. The germline V and J ends were trimmed by 4 bases and 5 bases, with 15 bases remaining between them. The CDR3 contains 14 residues. In germline, CDR1 is SGHRS, CDR2 YFSETQ. CDR3 in amino acids: CASSQEIERTEAFF. Here the CDR3 DNA reads TGCGCCAGCAGCCAGGAGATAGAACGGACTGAAGCTTTCTTT.

The chain has TRBV18 and TRBJ1-1; tentatively, D is TRBD1 (6 bases). V was clipped by 2 bases and J by 6 bases, with 13 bases between them. CDR3 length equals 14 residues. Germline loops: CDR1 KGHSH, CDR2 LQKENI. CDR3 sequence: CASSPSQGWAEAFF. The CDR3 DNA is TGTGCCAGCTCACCAAGTCAGGGGTGGGCTGAAGCTTTCTTT.

The rearrangement links TRBV10-1 to TRBJ1-2; TRBD1 agrees at 7 bases. Germline V CDR1 and CDR2: WNHNN, SYGVQD (reference sequence). This CDR3 has 14 residues. Trimming removed 6 bases from V and 0 bases from J; junction bases left unmatched: 4. CDR3 sequence (DNA): TGCGCCAGCAGCCCGGGACAGACTAACTATGGCTACACCTTC. Its protein is CASSPGQTNYGYTF.

This chain connects TRBV27 to TRBJ1-1; D not certain. The CDR3 is 15 residues long. The germline V gene encodes CDR1 MNHEY and CDR2 SMNVEV (reference sequence). V was cut by 3 bases and J by 5 bases, with 16 bases left in between. The CDR3 here is CASSFAGERTTEAFF. CDR3 nucleotide sequence: TGTGCCAGCAGTTTTGCCGGGGAACGGACGACTGAAGCTTTCTTT.

The chain links TRBV30 to TRBJ2-1, with 9 bases aligning to TRBD2. V trimming: 4 bases; J trimming: 4 bases; junction bases outside the gene matches: 5. This CDR3 has 14 amino acids. Germline CDR1 reads GTSNPN; CDR2 reads SVGIG (reference sequence). The CDR3 spells CAWIRLAEYNEQFF. CDR3 nucleotides: TGTGCCTGGATCCGACTAGCGGAATACAATGAGCAGTTCTTC.

The chain joins TRBV18 to TRBJ1-2; 10 bases align to TRBD1. In germline, CDR1 is KGHSH, CDR2 LQKENI. The CDR3 length is 14 residues. J was trimmed by 3 bases and V by 6 bases; bases with no gene match: 4. CDR3 loop: CASSSGQGDYGYTF. The CDR3 region has the DNA TGTGCCAGCTCTTCCGGACAGGGGGACTATGGCTACACCTTC.

The chain is built from TRBV7-9 and TRBJ1-3, with D unresolved. The length of the CDR3 is 12 residues. CDR1 and CDR2 from the germline V gene are SEHNR and FQNEAQ (reference sequence). Between the trimmed V and J ends, which lost 7 bases and 2 bases, there was a span of 6 bases. The CDR3 DNA follows: TGTGCCAGCACCTTTCCTGGAAACACCATATATTTT. Residues: CASTFPGNTIYF.

V gene TRBV2 combines with J gene TRBJ2-1; 7 nucleotides match TRBD2. V trimming: 6 bases; J trimming: 3 bases; junction bases outside the gene matches: 11. Per germline, CDR1 SNHLY and CDR2 FYNNEI. The CDR3 has 16 amino acids. The DNA of the CDR3 is TGTGCCAGCAGCCTAGGGGTGTCTAGCGGCTACAATGAGCAGTTCTTC. This gives the protein CASSLGVSSGYNEQFF. Based on the CDR3 plus reference TRBV2 and TRBJ2-1, the full variable domain is EPEVTQTPSHQVTQMGQEVILRCVPISNHLYFYWYRQILGQKVEFLVSFYNNEISEKSEIFDDQFSVERPDGSNFTLKIRSTKLEDSAMYFCASSLGVSSGYNEQFFGPGTRLTVL.

This sequence joins TRBV7-2 and TRBJ1-3; D possibly corresponds to TRBD1 (6 bases). Germline V lookup: CDR1 SGHTA, CDR2 FQGNSA. The CDR3 length is 16 residues. Trimming shortened V by 1 base and J by 0 bases, and 10 bases separated the two germline ends. The CDR3 reads CASSLGPGDSGNTIYF. In nucleotides, the CDR3 is TGTGCCAGCAGCTTAGGTCCAGGGGACTCTGGAAACACCATATATTTT. Drawing the rest from reference TRBV7-2 and TRBJ1-3, the complete variable domain is GAGVSQSPSNKVTEKGKDVELRCDPISGHTALYWYRQSLGQGLEFLIYFQGNSAPDKSGLPSDRFSAERTGGSVSTLTIQRTQQEDSAVYLCASSLGPGDSGNTIYFGEGSWLTVV.

The chain is built from TRBV15 and TRBJ2-4, with 10 bases aligning to TRBD1. The ends lost 5 bases at V and 1 base at J; junction bases unmatched: 17. This CDR3 region has 20 residues. Germline assignment: CDR1 LNHNV and CDR2 YYDKDF (reference sequence). The chain's CDR3 is CATSFGRQGAQGRAKNIQYF. For the CDR3, the DNA is TGTGCCACCAGCTTCGGGCGACAGGGGGCGCAGGGGAGGGCCAAAAACATTCAGTACTTC.

The CDR3 protein is CASSVAGGAVNTGELFF. Here the CDR3 DNA reads TGTGCCAGCAGCGTAGCTGGCGGAGCGGTGAACACCGGGGAGCTGTTTTTT. This chain uses TRBV9 with TRBJ2-2; tentative D call: TRBD2 (5 bases). The CDR3 is 17 residues long. V dropped 0 bases and J dropped 1 base, with 13 bases sitting between them. Germline lookup yields CDR1 SGDLS and CDR2 YYNGEE.

The chain employs TRBV6-6 and TRBJ1-1, with a possible D match to TRBD1 (6 bases). Germline V CDR1 and CDR2: MNHNY, SVGAGI (reference sequence). This CDR3 is 13 amino acids long. Trimming cost V 6 bases and J 5 bases, with 13 bases left between them. The CDR3 loop reads CASSQRGGTEAFF. CDR3 sequence (DNA): TGTGCCAGCAGCCAAAGGGGGGGGACTGAAGCTTTCTTT.